The 17 T cell receptor beta chains below come from one sample, sequenced in a study of blood T cells in healthy people across ages. A J-beta primer mix and a sample-barcoded 5' primer were used in a second PCR of about 7 to 12 cycles. TCRdb redid the calling of the 5' RACE reads with MiXCR, one entry per CDR3 protein. This table has 1,300,000 or so distinct CDR3 sequences, 45% to 70% appearing once. Sequenced material: blood. The receptor set was obtained from a man aged 18 to 30 in good health.

The table lists this clonotype with a few counts. The chain joins TRBV18 to TRBJ2-7; 7 bases map to TRBD1. The germline gives CDR1 KGHSH, CDR2 LQKENI. The CDR3 length is 15 residues. The V segment lost 4 bases and the J segment 2 bases; nucleotides outside the gene matches: 8. The CDR3 reads CASSLGTVNTYEQYF. CDR3 sequence (DNA): TGTGCCAGCTCACTGGGGACAGTAAATACCTACGAGCAGTACTTC.

This chain joins TRBV27 and TRBJ1-6; 9 bases map to TRBD1. The CDR3 is made up of 13 amino acids. V lost 6 bases and J lost 14; bases outside the gene matches: 8. Germline values: CDR1 MNHEY, CDR2 SMNVEV (reference sequence). For the CDR3, the DNA is TGTGCCAGCAGCCGGACAGGGGATAGGACCCTCCACTTT. Residues: CASSRTGDRTLHF.

The gene calls are TRBV9 and TRBJ2-6; 9 nucleotides align to TRBD1. V dropped 4 bases and J dropped 1; count of bases not matched to a gene: 9. The CDR3 extends over 18 amino acids. Germline V lookup: CDR1 SGDLS, CDR2 YYNGEE. In DNA form, the CDR3 reads TGTGCCAGCAGCCCCCGGACAGGGGCCCTATCTGGGGCCAACGTCCTGACTTTC. It specifies CASSPRTGALSGANVLTF.

The table lists this clonotype with a few counts. This rearrangement joins TRBV6-6 to TRBJ2-3; D gene ambiguous. Germline-derived CDR1 and CDR2 are MNHNY and SVGAGI (reference sequence). This CDR3 is 14 amino acids long. V lost 4 bases and J 2 bases, leaving 10 bases between the germline ends. The CDR3 loop reads CASSSPLPTDTQYF. CDR3 DNA sequence: TGTGCCAGCAGTTCCCCACTACCCACAGATACGCAGTATTTT.

This sequence joins TRBV6-5 and TRBJ2-7; the match to TRBD1 covers 8 bases. This CDR3 is 14 amino acids long. The V and J ends lost 0 bases and 3 bases, in that order; junction bases with no gene match: 1. Germline assignment: CDR1 MNHEY and CDR2 SVGAGI. The CDR3 loop is CASSYSQGGYEQYF. The CDR3 DNA reads TGTGCCAGCAGTTACTCACAGGGGGGCTACGAGCAGTACTTC.

This chain links TRBV7-9 with TRBJ2-5; D is perhaps TRBD1 (5 bases). Deletions cut 5 bases from V and 3 bases from J, with 13 bases between. The length of the CDR3 is 14 residues. CDR1 is SEHNR, CDR2 FQNEAQ, per germline (reference sequence). DNA for the CDR3: TGTGCCAGCAGCCCCCCAGGGATCGAAGAGACCCAGTACTTC. Translated, it gives CASSPPGIEETQYF. The variable domain in full, completed from reference TRBV7-9 and TRBJ2-5, reads DTGVSQNPRHKITKRGQNVTFRCDPISEHNRLYWYRQTLGQGPEFLTYFQNEAQLEKSRLLSDRFSAERPKGSFSTLEIQRTEQGDSAMYLCASSPPGIEETQYFGPGTRLLVL.

CDR3 nucleotide sequence: TGTGCCAGCAGCCTCGAGCTTAGCGGGAGTTACGAGCAGTACTTC. Encoded protein: CASSLELSGSYEQYF. This sequence joins TRBV6-2 or TRBV6-3 and TRBJ2-7, with 9 bases matching TRBD2. Germline lookup yields CDR1 MNHEY and CDR2 SVGEGT. The trim removed 6 bases at V and 4 bases at J, leaving 10 bases unmatched. The CDR3 is 15 residues long.

V is TRBV27 and J is TRBJ2-7; 9 bases align to TRBD2. V gave up 6 bases and J gave up 4 bases; unmatched junction bases: 13. The CDR3 consists of 16 residues. The germline CDR1 and CDR2 sequences are MNHEY and SMNVEV (reference sequence). The CDR3 region is CASSRGGAGGRYEQYF. Here the CDR3 DNA reads TGTGCCAGCAGCCGGGGCGGAGCGGGAGGAAGATACGAGCAGTACTTC.

This clonotype turned up a few times. V is TRBV6-5 and J is TRBJ2-5; D may be TRBD1 (6 bases). The CDR3 has 15 residues. Trimming shortened V by 6 bases and J by 4 bases, and 18 bases separated the two germline ends. CDR1 is MNHEY, CDR2 SVGAGI, per germline. CDR3 in DNA: TGTGCCAGCAGCTCGCTAACAGGGTCGGCAGAGACCCAGTACTTC. It codes for CASSSLTGSAETQYF.

This clonotype was seen only a few times. The chain recombines TRBV4-1 with TRBJ2-7, with D unresolved. Trimming cost V 3 bases and J 2 bases, with 11 bases left between them. This CDR3 is built from 14 residues. Germline V gene lookup returns CDR1 MGHRA and CDR2 YSYEKL. This CDR3 reads CASSHPAAAYEQYF. The CDR3 coding sequence is TGCGCCAGCAGCCACCCGGCTGCCGCCTACGAGCAGTACTTC.

This clonotype turned up a few times. This chain connects TRBV4-2 to TRBJ1-2; no clear D gene. V was trimmed by 1 base and J by 7 bases, leaving 10 bases between them. Germline-derived CDR1 and CDR2 are LGHNA and YNFKEQ. The CDR3 contains 13 residues. CDR3 nucleotides: TGTGCCAGCAGCCAAGTTGAAGAGTCTGGCTACACCTTC. Translated, it gives CASSQVEESGYTF.

The rearrangement links TRBV5-1 to TRBJ2-1; tentatively, D is TRBD2 (6 bases). The CDR3 is 14 residues long. V lost 0 bases and J lost 8, with 12 bases in between. Germline lookup yields CDR1 SGHRS and CDR2 YFSETQ. CDR3 nucleotide sequence: TGCGCCAGCAGCTTGGACACAGGCGGGGATGAGCAGTTCTTC. It is translated as CASSLDTGGDEQFF. Supplemented by reference TRBV5-1 and TRBJ2-1, the full variable domain reads KAGVTQTPRYLIKTRGQQVTLSCSPISGHRSVSWYQQTPGQGLQFLFEYFSETQRNKGNFPGRFSGRQFSNSRSEMNVSTLELGDSALYLCASSLDTGGDEQFFGPGTRLTVL.

This chain connects TRBV6-6 to TRBJ2-7; D is unresolved. The CDR3 extends over 13 amino acids. V was shortened by 7 bases and J by 3 bases, with 13 bases between the two germline ends. Per germline, CDR1 MNHNY and CDR2 SVGAGI (reference sequence). The CDR3 bases are TGTGCCAGCATGACGAAACTCGGCTACGAGCAGTACTTC. This sequence encodes CASMTKLGYEQYF.

This chain joins TRBV7-9 and TRBJ2-1; 8 bases align to TRBD2. CDR1 is SEHNR and CDR2 is FQNEAQ in the germline V gene (reference sequence). This CDR3 is 16 amino acids long. V gave up 1 base and J gave up 4 bases; unmatched junction bases: 6. CDR3 loop: CASSLVYGGAYNEQFF. The CDR3 DNA sequence: TGTGCCAGCAGCTTAGTTTACGGGGGGGCTTACAATGAGCAGTTCTTC.

J is TRBJ2-5 and V is TRBV11-1; D is possibly TRBD2 (6 bases). The CDR3 contains 13 residues. Between the trimmed V and J ends, which lost 7 bases and 5 bases, there was a span of 14 bases. Germline values: CDR1 SGHAT, CDR2 FQDESV (reference sequence). The CDR3 DNA sequence: TGTGCCAGCACCCCGGAGGGCGAGGAGACCCAGTACTTC. This gives the protein CASTPEGEETQYF.

The CDR3 loop reads CATSAGTGSPYSNQPQHF. CDR3 nucleotide sequence: TGTGCCACCAGCGCAGGGACAGGGAGCCCCTATAGCAATCAGCCCCAGCATTTT. The chain uses TRBV15 and TRBJ1-5, with 9 positions matching TRBD1. The V gene end was trimmed by 5 bases and the J gene end by 0 bases; junction bases not matched to a gene: 11. Germline CDR1 is LNHNV and CDR2 is YYDKDF (reference sequence). The length of the CDR3 is 18 residues.

The gene calls are TRBV4-1 and TRBJ2-1; D is undetermined. V was pared by 0 bases and J by 4 bases, with 7 bases between. The CDR3 is 14 amino acids. CDR1 is MGHRA and CDR2 is YSYEKL in the germline V gene. The CDR3 DNA sequence: TGCGCCAGCAGCCAAGATGCGCAGTACAATGAGCAGTTCTTC. Its translation is CASSQDAQYNEQFF.